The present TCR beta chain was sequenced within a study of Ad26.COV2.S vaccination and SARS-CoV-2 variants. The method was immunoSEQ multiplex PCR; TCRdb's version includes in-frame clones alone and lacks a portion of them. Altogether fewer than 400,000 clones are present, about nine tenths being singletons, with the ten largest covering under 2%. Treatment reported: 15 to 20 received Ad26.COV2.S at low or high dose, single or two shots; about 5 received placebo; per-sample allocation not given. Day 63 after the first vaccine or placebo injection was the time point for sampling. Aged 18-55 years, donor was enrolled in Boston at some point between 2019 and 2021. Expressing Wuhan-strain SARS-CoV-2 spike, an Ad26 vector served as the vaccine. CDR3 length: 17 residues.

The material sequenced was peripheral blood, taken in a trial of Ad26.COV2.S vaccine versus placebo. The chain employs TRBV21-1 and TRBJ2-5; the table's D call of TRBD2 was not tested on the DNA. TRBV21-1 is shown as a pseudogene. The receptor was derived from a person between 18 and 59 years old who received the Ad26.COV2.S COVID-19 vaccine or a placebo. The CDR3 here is CASISSGVAGGQETQYF. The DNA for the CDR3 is TGTGCCAGCATCTCGTCAGGGGTAGCGGGAGGGCAAGAGACCCAGTACTTC.